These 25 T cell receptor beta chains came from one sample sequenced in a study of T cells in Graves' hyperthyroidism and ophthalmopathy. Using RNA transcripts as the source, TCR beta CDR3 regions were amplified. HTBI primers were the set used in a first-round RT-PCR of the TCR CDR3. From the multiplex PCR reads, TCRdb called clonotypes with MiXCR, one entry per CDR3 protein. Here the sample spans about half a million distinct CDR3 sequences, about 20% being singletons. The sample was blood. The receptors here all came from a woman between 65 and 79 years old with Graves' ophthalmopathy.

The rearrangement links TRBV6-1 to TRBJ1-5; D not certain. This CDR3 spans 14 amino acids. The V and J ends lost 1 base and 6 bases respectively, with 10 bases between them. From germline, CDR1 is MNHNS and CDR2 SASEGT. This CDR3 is CASSEGVLGQPQHF. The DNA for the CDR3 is TGTGCCAGCAGTGAAGGGGTGCTCGGTCAGCCCCAGCATTTT.

Written as DNA, the CDR3 is TGTGCCAGCAGTGACTGGACTAGCGGCGGGGAGCTGTTTTTT. It is translated as CASSDWTSGGELFF. V is TRBV25-1 and J is TRBJ2-2; 10 nucleotides match TRBD2. The germline CDR1 and CDR2 sequences are MGHDK and SYGVNS. This CDR3 is 14 amino acids long. Trimming removed 3 bases from V and 7 bases from J; junction bases left unmatched: 2.

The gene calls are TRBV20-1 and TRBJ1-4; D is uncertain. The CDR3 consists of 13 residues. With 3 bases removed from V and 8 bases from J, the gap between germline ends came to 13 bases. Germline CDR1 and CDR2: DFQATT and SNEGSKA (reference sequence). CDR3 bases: TGCAGTGCTAGCGCTTTGGGGTCCGAAAAACTGTTTTTT. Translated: CSASALGSEKLFF.

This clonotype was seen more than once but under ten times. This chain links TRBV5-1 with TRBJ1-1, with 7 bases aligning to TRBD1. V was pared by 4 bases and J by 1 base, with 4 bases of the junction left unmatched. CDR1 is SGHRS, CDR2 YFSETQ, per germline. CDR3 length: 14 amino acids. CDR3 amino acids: CASSPAGGNTEAFF. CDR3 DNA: TGCGCCAGCAGCCCCGCAGGGGGGAACACTGAAGCTTTCTTT.

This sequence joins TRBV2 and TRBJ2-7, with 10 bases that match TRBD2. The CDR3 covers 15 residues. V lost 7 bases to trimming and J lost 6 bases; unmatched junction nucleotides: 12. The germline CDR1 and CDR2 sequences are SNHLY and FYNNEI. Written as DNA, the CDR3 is TGTGCCAGCAACCAAGCGGGAGGGCCACCAGGCGAGCAGTACTTC. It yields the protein CASNQAGGPPGEQYF.

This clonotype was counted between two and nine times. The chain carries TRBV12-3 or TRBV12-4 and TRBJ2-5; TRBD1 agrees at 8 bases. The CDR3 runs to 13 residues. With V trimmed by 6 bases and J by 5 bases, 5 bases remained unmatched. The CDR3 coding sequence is TGTGCCAGCAGGCTTACAGGGGGGGAGACCCAGTACTTC. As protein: CASRLTGGETQYF.

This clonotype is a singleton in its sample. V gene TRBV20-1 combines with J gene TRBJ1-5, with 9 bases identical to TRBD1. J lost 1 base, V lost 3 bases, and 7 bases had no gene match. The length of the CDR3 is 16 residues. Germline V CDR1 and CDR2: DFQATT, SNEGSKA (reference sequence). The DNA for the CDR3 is TGCAGTGCTAGGTTAACCGGGACAGGGAGCAATCAGCCCCAGCATTTT. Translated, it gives CSARLTGTGSNQPQHF.

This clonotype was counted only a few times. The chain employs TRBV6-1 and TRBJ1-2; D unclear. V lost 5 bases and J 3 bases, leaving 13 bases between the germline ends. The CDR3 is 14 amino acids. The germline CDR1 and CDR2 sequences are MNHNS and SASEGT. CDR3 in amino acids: CASSYPQPYYGYTF. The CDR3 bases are TGTGCCAGCAGTTACCCCCAGCCATACTATGGCTACACCTTC.

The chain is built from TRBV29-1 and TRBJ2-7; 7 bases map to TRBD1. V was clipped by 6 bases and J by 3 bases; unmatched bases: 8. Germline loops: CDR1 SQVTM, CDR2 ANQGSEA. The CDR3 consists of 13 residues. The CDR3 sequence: CSVARQGFYEQYF. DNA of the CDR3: TGCAGCGTCGCGAGACAGGGATTCTACGAGCAGTACTTC.

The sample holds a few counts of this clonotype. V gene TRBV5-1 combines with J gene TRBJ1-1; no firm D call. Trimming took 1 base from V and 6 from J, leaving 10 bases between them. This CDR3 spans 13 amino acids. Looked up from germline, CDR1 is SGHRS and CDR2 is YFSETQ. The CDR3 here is CASSLTGKAEAFF. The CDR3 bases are TGCGCCAGCAGCTTGACGGGAAAGGCTGAAGCTTTCTTT.

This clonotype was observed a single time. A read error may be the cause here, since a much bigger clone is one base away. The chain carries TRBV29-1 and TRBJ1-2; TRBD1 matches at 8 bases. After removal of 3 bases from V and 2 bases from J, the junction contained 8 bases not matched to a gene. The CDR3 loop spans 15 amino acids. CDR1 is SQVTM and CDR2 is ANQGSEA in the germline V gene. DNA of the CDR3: TGCAGCGTTGACGAGGACAGGGTAGTCAACTATGGCTACACCTTC. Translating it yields CSVDEDRVVNYGYTF. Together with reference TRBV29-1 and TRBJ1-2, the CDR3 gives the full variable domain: SAVISQKPSRDICQRGTSLTIQCQVDSQVTMMFWYRQQPGQSLTLIATANQGSEATYESGFVIDKFPISRPNLTFSTLTVSNMSPEDSSIYLCSVDEDRVVNYGYTFGSGTRLTVV.

The CDR3 sequence: CASSLQGWGASSYNEQFF. The CDR3 region has the DNA TGTGCCAGTAGCCTACAGGGCTGGGGCGCGAGCTCCTACAATGAGCAGTTCTTC. The V gene is TRBV19, the J gene TRBJ2-1; a possible D gene is TRBD1 (6 bases). Germline CDR1 reads LNHDA; CDR2 reads SQIVND (reference sequence). There are 18 residues in the CDR3. Trimming stripped 6 bases from V and 0 bases from J, with 21 bases between.

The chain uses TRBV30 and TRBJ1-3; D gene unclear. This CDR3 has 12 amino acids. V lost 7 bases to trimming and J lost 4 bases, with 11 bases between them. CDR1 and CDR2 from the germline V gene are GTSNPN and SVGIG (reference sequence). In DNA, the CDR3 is TGTGCCTTCCTACCTACAGGAAACACCATATATTTT. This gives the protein CAFLPTGNTIYF.

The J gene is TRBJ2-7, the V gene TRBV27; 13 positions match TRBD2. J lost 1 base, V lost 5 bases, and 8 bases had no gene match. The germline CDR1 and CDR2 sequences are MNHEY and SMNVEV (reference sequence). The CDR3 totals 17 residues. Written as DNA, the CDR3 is TGTGCCAGCAGTCCAAAGGGGACTAGCGGGAAATCCTACGAGCAGTACTTC. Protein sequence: CASSPKGTSGKSYEQYF.

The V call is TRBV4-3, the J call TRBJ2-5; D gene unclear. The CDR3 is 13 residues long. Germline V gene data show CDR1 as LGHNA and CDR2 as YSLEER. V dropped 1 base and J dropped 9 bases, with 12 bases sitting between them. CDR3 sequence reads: CASSQGVQSSQYF. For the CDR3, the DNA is TGCGCCAGCAGCCAAGGGGTACAATCTTCCCAGTACTTC.

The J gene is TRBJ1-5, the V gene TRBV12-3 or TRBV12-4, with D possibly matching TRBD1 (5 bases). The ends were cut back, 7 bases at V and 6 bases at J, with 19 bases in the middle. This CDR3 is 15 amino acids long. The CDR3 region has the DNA TGTGCCAGCACCGAGGGACCGCTGAGTAGTCAGCCCCAGCATTTT. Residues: CASTEGPLSSQPQHF.

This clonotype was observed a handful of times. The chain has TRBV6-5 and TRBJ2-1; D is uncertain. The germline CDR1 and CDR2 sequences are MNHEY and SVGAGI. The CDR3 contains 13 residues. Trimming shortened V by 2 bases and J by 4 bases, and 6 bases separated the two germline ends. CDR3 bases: TGTGCCAGCAGTTACATAGGTTACAATGAGCAGTTCTTC. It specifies CASSYIGYNEQFF.

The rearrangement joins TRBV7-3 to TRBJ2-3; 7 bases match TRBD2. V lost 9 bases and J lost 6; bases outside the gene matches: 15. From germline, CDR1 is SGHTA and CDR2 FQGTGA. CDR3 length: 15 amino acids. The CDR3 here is CASTVLGRAGDTQYF. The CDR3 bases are TGTGCCAGTACCGTCCTAGGGAGGGCCGGGGATACGCAGTATTTT.

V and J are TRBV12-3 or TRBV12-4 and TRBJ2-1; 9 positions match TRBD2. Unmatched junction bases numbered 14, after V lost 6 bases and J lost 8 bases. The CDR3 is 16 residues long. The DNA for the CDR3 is TGTGCCAGCAGGTGGGGGGCGGGAGGGCCCGTGGATGAGCAGTTCTTC. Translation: CASRWGAGGPVDEQFF.

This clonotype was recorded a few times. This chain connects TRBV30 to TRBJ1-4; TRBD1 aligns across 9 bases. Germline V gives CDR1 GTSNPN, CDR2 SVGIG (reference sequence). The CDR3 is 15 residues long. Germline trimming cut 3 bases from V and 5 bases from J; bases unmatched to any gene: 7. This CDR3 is CAWSAGTGINEKLFF. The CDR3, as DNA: TGTGCCTGGAGCGCCGGGACAGGGATCAATGAAAAACTGTTTTTT.

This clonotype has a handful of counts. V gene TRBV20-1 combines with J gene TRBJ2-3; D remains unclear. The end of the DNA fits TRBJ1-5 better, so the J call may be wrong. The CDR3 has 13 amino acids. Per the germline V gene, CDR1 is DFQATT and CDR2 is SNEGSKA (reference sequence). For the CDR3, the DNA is TGCAGTCCGGGGAGCGGGAGATCGGATACGCAGCATTTT. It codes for CSPGSGRSDTQHF.

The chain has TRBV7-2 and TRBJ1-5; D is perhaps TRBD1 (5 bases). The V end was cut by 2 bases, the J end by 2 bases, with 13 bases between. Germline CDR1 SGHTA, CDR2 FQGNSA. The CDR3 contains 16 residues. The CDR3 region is CASSLLTGKGNQPQHF. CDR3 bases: TGTGCCAGCAGCTTACTTACAGGAAAAGGCAATCAGCCCCAGCATTTT.

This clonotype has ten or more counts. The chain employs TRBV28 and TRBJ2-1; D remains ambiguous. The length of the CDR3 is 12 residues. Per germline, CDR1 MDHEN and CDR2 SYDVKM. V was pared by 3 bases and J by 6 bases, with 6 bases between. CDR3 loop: CASSFYRNEQFF. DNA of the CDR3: TGTGCCAGCAGTTTTTACCGCAATGAGCAGTTCTTC.

DNA for the CDR3: TGCAGTGCTAGTGGAGGCCGCTTGAACAATGAGCAGTTCTTC. The encoded protein is CSASGGRLNNEQFF. The chain couples TRBV20-1 to TRBJ2-1, with D possibly being TRBD2 (5 bases). Trimming cost V 3 bases and J 5 bases, with 14 bases left between them. The CDR3 length is 14 residues. Germline lookup yields CDR1 DFQATT and CDR2 SNEGSKA (reference sequence).

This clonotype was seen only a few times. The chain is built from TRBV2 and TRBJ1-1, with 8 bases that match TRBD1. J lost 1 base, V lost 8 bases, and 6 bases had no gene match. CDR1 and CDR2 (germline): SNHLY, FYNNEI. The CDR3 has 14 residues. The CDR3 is CASLRDRGNTEAFF. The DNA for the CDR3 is TGTGCCAGCTTACGAGACAGGGGGAACACTGAAGCTTTCTTT.